Listed here are 19 T cell receptor beta chains from one sample, sequenced in a study of T cells in localized non-small cell lung cancer. The data were produced by immunoSEQ multiplex PCR, yet TCRdb's version contains in-frame clones alone and is incomplete. The profile covers around 40,000 clones, with more than 75% appearing a single time and almost 6.5% taken by the ten largest. The specimen comprised peripheral blood, sampled before any cancer treatment. The origin of the receptors is a man aged 35 to 69 with stage I lung adenocarcinoma.

V is TRBV28 and J is TRBJ2-2; tentatively, D is TRBD2 (6 bases). V lost 5 bases, J lost 1 base, and 11 bases lay in between. The germline gives CDR1 MDHEN, CDR2 SYDVKM. The CDR3 consists of 15 residues. For the CDR3, the DNA is TGTGCCAGCAGTACGGTGGGACTGAACACCGGGGAGCTGTTTTTT. This encodes CASSTVGLNTGELFF.

This clone showed up just a few times. Within the sample, other DNA sequences also encode this same CDR3. V gene TRBV7-9 combines with J gene TRBJ2-7; unclear D gene. Trimming cost V 5 bases and J 4 bases, with 12 bases left between them. The CDR3 extends over 13 amino acids. Germline CDR1 is SEHNR and CDR2 is FQNEAQ (reference sequence). In nucleotides, the CDR3 is TGTGCCAGCAGCCCTCGTGGGCCGTACGAGCAGTACTTC. Amino acid sequence: CASSPRGPYEQYF.

The gene calls are TRBV7-8 and TRBJ1-5; D remains unclear. Germline V gene lookup returns CDR1 SGHVS and CDR2 FQNEAQ. Trimming stripped 5 bases from V and 5 bases from J, with 10 bases between. This CDR3 region has 13 residues. This chain's CDR3 is CASSLSGDQPQHF. CDR3 nucleotides: TGTGCCAGCAGCCTCTCAGGAGATCAGCCCCAGCATTTT.

The chain links TRBV11-3 to TRBJ1-1; tentative D call: TRBD1 (5 bases). V was shortened by 6 bases and J by 5 bases, with 10 bases between the two germline ends. This CDR3 has 12 residues. Germline V gene lookup returns CDR1 SGHNT and CDR2 YENEEA. CDR3 residues: CASRGVGTEAFF. CDR3 bases: TGTGCCAGCAGGGGGGTTGGGACTGAAGCTTTCTTT.

This clone was observed a handful of times. The chain employs TRBV28 and TRBJ2-7, with 8 bases that match TRBD2. Looked up from germline, CDR1 is MDHEN and CDR2 is SYDVKM. This CDR3 comprises 15 residues. The junction had 7 bases not matched to a gene; V was cut back by 3 bases and J by 3 bases. CDR3 region: CASSFPAGGSYEQYF. CDR3 nucleotide sequence: TGTGCCAGCAGTTTCCCGGCGGGAGGAAGCTACGAGCAGTACTTC.

The chain recombines TRBV2 with TRBJ2-1; tentatively, D is TRBD2 (6 bases). V was cut by 8 bases and J by 1 base, with 15 bases left in between. Germline lookup yields CDR1 SNHLY and CDR2 FYNNEI. The CDR3 spans 15 residues. The CDR3 DNA sequence: TGTGCCAGCGTAAGACTAGTTTCTTCCTACAATGAGCAGTTCTTC. Encoded protein: CASVRLVSSYNEQFF.

The V call is TRBV11-2, the J call TRBJ2-1, with a tentative D call TRBD2 (5 bases). Germline assignment: CDR1 SGHAT and CDR2 FQNNGV. CDR3 size: 15 residues. V shed 5 bases and J shed 5 bases, with 16 bases lying between them. The CDR3 sequence is CASSLTPGSNNEQFF. CDR3 bases: TGTGCCAGCAGCCTAACCCCGGGAAGCAACAATGAGCAGTTCTTC.

This chain joins TRBV9 and TRBJ2-2, with 7 bases identical to TRBD1. The ends lost 3 bases at V and 2 bases at J; junction bases unmatched: 10. The germline V gene has CDR1 SGDLS and CDR2 YYNGEE. CDR3 length equals 17 residues. In nucleotides, the CDR3 is TGTGCCAGCAGCGCAGGACTGCGACAGGGTAACACCGGGGAGCTGTTTTTT. This gives the protein CASSAGLRQGNTGELFF.

The gene calls are TRBV14 and TRBJ2-5; D unresolved. CDR1 is SGHDN, CDR2 FVKESK, per germline. The CDR3 contains 13 residues. With 0 bases removed from V and 3 bases from J, the gap between germline ends came to 5 bases. The CDR3 DNA follows: TGTGCCAGCAGCCAAGATAATGAAGAGACCCAGTACTTC. Translation: CASSQDNEETQYF.

The chain is built from TRBV25-1 and TRBJ1-2; possible D gene TRBD1, 6 bases. CDR1 and CDR2 (germline): MGHDK, SYGVNS. CDR3 length equals 15 residues. The V gene lost 5 bases and the J gene lost 3 bases, with 16 bases spanning the gap. DNA for the CDR3: TGTGCCAGCAGTAGAACAGGGTATGGGGACTATGGCTACACCTTC. Translated: CASSRTGYGDYGYTF.

V is TRBV19 and J is TRBJ2-7; D call uncertain. V was pared by 7 bases and J by 2 bases, with 9 bases between. CDR1 and CDR2 from the germline V gene are LNHDA and SQIVND (reference sequence). The CDR3 has 12 residues. The DNA for the CDR3 is TGTGCCAGTATAACCGGAGCCTACGAGCAGTACTTC. Translating it yields CASITGAYEQYF.

The chain carries TRBV2 and TRBJ2-3, with D perhaps given as TRBD1 or TRBD2 (5 bases each). Trimming left V 5 bases short and J 4 bases short, with 22 bases between. The CDR3 is 17 amino acids. Per the germline V gene, CDR1 is SNHLY and CDR2 is FYNNEI. The CDR3 protein is CASSYERGWTLSDTQYF. The CDR3 coding sequence is TGTGCCAGCAGTTATGAGAGGGGATGGACTTTATCAGATACGCAGTATTTT.

This clone was counted between two and nine times. The chain carries TRBV21-1 and TRBJ2-7; the table's D call TRBD2 went unverified against the DNA. TRBV21-1 is assigned pseudogene status. The CDR3 totals 16 residues. Here the CDR3 reads CASSGLAGDLGNEQYF. CDR3 DNA: TGTGCCAGCTCCGGTCTAGCGGGAGATTTAGGGAACGAGCAGTACTTC.

The chain links TRBV29-1 to TRBJ2-7; 7 bases agree with TRBD1. The trim removed 6 bases at V and 4 bases at J, leaving 6 bases unmatched. The CDR3 consists of 12 residues. The germline CDR1 and CDR2 sequences are SQVTM and ANQGSEA. The CDR3 bases are TGCAGCGTCCCGGGACAGAGTTACGAGCAGTACTTC. This translates into CSVPGQSYEQYF.

The V and J genes are TRBV7-9 and TRBJ1-3; D is perhaps TRBD1 (6 bases). This CDR3 region has 15 residues. V was clipped by 0 bases and J by 1 base, with 7 bases between them. Germline V gene data show CDR1 as SEHNR and CDR2 as FQNEAQ (reference sequence). CDR3 protein: CASSLAQGSGNTIYF. The CDR3 DNA follows: TGTGCCAGCAGCTTAGCGCAGGGGTCTGGAAACACCATATATTTT.

This clone has a single count. The V call is TRBV4-1, the J call TRBJ2-7; 8 bases match TRBD1. This CDR3 has 16 residues. Per germline, CDR1 MGHRA and CDR2 YSYEKL. V trimming: 0 bases; J trimming: 1 base; junction bases outside the gene matches: 5. CDR3 region: CASSQDPQGASYEQYF. The CDR3 nucleotides are TGCGCCAGCAGCCAAGATCCGCAGGGGGCATCCTACGAGCAGTACTTC.

The rearrangement uses TRBV19 and TRBJ1-1; 9 positions match TRBD1. CDR3 length equals 15 residues. CDR1 and CDR2 from the germline V gene are LNHDA and SQIVND (reference sequence). Trimming took 4 bases from V and 1 from J; bases not matched to a gene: 4. CDR3 nucleotides: TGTGCCAGTAGTACATCGGACAGGGGGAACACTGAAGCTTTCTTT. It is translated as CASSTSDRGNTEAFF.

This chain uses TRBV6-1 with TRBJ2-7, with D tentatively TRBD1 (5 bases). V lost 6 bases to trimming and J lost 4 bases, with 13 bases between them. Germline V lookup: CDR1 MNHNS, CDR2 SASEGT. The CDR3 covers 13 residues. In DNA form, the CDR3 reads TGTGCCAGCAGACGTGACAGAGAGTACGAGCAGTACTTC. This sequence encodes CASRRDREYEQYF.

The chain links TRBV27 to TRBJ1-5; 8 bases are a match to TRBD1. Germline loops: CDR1 MNHEY, CDR2 SMNVEV (reference sequence). V was pared by 4 bases and J by 4 bases, with 3 bases of the junction left unmatched. This CDR3 has 14 amino acids. This CDR3 reads CASSWYRGNQPQHF. In DNA, the CDR3 is TGTGCCAGCAGTTGGTACAGGGGGAATCAGCCCCAGCATTTT.